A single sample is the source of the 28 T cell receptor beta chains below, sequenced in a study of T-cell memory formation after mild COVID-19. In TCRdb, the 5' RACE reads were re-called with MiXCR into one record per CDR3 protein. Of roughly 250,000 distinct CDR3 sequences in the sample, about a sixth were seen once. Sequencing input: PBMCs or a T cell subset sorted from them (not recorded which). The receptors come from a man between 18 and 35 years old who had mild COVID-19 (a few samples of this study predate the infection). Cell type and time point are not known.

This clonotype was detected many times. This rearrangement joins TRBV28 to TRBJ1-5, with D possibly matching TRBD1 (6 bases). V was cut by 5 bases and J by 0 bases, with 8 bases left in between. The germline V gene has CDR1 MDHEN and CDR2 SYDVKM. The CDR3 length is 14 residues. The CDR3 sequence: CASSKGGSNQPQHF. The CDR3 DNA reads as TGTGCCAGCAGTAAAGGGGGTAGCAATCAGCCCCAGCATTTT.

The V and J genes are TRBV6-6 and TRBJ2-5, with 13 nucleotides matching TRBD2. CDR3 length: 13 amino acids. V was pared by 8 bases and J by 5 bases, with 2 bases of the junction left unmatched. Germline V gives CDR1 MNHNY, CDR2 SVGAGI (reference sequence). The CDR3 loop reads CASGLAGAETQYF. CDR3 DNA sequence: TGTGCCAGCGGACTAGCGGGGGCCGAGACCCAGTACTTC.

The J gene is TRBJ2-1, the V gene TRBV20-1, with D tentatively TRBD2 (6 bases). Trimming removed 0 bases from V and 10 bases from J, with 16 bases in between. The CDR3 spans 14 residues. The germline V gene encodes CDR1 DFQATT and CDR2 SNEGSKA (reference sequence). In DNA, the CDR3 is TGCAGTGCTAGAGATTTGGCGGGGCCGAAGGAGCAGTTCTTC. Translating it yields CSARDLAGPKEQFF.

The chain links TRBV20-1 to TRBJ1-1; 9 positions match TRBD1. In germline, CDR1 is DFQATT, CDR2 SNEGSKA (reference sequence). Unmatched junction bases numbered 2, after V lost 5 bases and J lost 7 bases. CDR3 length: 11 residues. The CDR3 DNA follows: TGCAGTGCTTACAGGGGGCTTGAAGCTTTCTTT. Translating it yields CSAYRGLEAFF.

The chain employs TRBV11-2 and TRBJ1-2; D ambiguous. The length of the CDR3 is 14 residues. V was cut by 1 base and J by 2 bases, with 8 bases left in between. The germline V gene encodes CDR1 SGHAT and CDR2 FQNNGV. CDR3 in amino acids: CASSLVGKNYGYTF. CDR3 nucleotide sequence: TGTGCCAGCAGCTTAGTGGGCAAGAACTATGGCTACACCTTC.

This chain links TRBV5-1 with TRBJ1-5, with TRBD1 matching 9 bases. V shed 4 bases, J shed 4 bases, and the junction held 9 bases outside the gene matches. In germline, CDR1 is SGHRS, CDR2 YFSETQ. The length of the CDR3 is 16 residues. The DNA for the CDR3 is TGCGCCAGCAGCCCCGGGACAGGGACTTCAAATCAGCCCCAGCATTTT. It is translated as CASSPGTGTSNQPQHF.

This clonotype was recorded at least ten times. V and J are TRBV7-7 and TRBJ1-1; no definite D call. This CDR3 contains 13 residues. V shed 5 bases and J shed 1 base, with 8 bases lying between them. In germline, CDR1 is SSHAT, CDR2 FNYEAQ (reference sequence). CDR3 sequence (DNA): TGTGCCAGCAGCCCAACACCGAACACTGAAGCTTTCTTT. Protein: CASSPTPNTEAFF.

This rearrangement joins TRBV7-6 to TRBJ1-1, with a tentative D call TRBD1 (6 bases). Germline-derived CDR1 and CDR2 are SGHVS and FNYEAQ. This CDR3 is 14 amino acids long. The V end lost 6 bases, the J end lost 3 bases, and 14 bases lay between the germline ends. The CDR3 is CASRSRGHDTEAFF. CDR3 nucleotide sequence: TGTGCCAGCAGATCCCGGGGGCACGACACTGAAGCTTTCTTT. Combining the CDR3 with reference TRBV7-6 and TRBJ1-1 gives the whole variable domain GAGVSQSPRYKVTKRGQDVALRCDPISGHVSLYWYRQALGQGPEFLTYFNYEAQQDKSGLPNDRFSAERPEGSISTLTIQRTEQRDSAMYRCASRSRGHDTEAFFGQGTRLTVV.

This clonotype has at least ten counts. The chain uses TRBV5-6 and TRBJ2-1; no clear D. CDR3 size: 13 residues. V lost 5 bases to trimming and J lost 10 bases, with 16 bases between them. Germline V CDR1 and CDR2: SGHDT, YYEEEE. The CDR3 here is CASSRGSRSEQFF. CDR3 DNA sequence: TGTGCCAGCAGTAGAGGTAGCCGGAGCGAGCAGTTCTTC.

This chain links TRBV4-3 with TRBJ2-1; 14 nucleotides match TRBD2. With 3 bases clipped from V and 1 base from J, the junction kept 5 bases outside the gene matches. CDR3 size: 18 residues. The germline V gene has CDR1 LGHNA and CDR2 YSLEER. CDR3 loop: CASSHGTSGGGSYNEQFF. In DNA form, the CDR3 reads TGCGCCAGCAGCCACGGGACTAGCGGGGGCGGGTCCTACAATGAGCAGTTCTTC.

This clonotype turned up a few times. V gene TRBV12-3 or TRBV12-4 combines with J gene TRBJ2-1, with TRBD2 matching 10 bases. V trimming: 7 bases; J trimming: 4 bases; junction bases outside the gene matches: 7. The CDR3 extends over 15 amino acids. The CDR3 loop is CASTLDSGGYNEQFF. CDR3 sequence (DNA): TGTGCCAGCACCTTGGATAGCGGGGGGTACAATGAGCAGTTCTTC.

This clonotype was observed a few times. CDR3 loop: CASTVMVNTGELFF. The CDR3 DNA sequence: TGTGCCAGCACGGTGATGGTGAACACCGGGGAGCTGTTTTTT. V is TRBV5-5 and J is TRBJ2-2; D gene ambiguous. The CDR3 has 14 residues. Looked up from germline, CDR1 is SGHKS and CDR2 is YYEKEE (reference sequence). V shed 6 bases and J shed 1 base, with 10 bases lying between them.

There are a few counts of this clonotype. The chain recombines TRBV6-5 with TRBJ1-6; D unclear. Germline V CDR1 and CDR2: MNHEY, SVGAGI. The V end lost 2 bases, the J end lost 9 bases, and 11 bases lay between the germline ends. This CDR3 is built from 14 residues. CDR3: CASSYRPLSSPLHF. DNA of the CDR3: TGTGCCAGCAGTTACCGGCCTCTCTCTTCACCCCTCCACTTT.

The chain's CDR3 is CASSQEDRRDTIYF. Here the CDR3 DNA reads TGCGCCAGCAGCCAAGAGGACAGGCGGGACACCATATATTTT. The chain is built from TRBV4-1 and TRBJ1-3; 7 bases are shared with TRBD1. V was pared by 0 bases and J by 8 bases, with 4 bases of the junction left unmatched. This CDR3 has 14 amino acids. The germline gives CDR1 MGHRA, CDR2 YSYEKL.

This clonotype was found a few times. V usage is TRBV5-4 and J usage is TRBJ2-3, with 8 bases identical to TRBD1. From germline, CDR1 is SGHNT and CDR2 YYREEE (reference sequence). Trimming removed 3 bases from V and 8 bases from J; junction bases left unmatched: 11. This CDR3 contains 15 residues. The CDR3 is CASSSADRVGATQYF. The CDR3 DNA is TGTGCCAGCAGCTCCGCGGACAGGGTGGGAGCTACGCAGTATTTT.

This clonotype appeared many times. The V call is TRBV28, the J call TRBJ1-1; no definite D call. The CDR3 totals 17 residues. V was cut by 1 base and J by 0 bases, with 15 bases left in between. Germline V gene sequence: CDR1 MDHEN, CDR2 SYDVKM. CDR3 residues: CASSLSQTNLMNTEAFF. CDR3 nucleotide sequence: TGTGCCAGCAGTTTATCCCAGACCAATTTGATGAACACTGAAGCTTTCTTT.

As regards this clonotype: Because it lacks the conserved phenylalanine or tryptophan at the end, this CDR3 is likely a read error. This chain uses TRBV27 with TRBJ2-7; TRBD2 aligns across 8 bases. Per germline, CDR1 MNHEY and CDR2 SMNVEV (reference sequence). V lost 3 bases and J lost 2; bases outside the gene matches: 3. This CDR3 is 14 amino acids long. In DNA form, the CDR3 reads TGTGCCAGCAGTTTGAGGCGGGGGGCCTACGAGCAGTACTTA. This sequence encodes CASSLRRGAYEQYL.

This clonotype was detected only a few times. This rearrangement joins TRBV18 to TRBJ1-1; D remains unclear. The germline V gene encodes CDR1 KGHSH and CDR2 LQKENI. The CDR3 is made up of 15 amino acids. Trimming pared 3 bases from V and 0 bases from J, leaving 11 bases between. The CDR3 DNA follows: TGTGCCAGCTCACCTGTTCCAAATATGAACACTGAAGCTTTCTTT. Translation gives CASSPVPNMNTEAFF.

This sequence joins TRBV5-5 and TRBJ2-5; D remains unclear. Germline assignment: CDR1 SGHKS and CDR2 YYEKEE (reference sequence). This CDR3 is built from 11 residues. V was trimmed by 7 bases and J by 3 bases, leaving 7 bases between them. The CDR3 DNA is TGTGCCAGCCGATTCGAAGAGACCCAGTACTTC. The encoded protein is CASRFEETQYF.

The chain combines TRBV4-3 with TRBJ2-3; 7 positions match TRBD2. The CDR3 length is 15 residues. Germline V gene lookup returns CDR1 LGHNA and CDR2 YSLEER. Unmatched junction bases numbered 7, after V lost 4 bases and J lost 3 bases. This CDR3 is CASSPGGGGTDTQYF. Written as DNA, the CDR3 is TGCGCCAGCAGCCCCGGTGGCGGGGGAACAGATACGCAGTATTTT.

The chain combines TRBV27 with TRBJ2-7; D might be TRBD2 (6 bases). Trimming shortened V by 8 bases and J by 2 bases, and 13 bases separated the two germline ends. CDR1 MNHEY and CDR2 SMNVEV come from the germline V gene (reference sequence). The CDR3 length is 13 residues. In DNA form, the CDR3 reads TGTGCCAGCGGGTTGGGACTCCCCTACGAGCAGTACTTC. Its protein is CASGLGLPYEQYF.

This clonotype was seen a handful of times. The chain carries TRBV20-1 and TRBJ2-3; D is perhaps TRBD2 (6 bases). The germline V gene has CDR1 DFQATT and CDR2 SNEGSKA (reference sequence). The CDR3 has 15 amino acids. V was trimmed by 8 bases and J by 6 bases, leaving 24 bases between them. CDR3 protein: CSSIPGLPLRDTQYF. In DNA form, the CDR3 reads TGCAGTTCAATCCCGGGACTCCCCCTTCGGGATACGCAGTATTTT.

CDR3 nucleotide sequence: TGTGCCAGCAGTTACAATCCGGCAGGGTTGGATACGCAGTATTTT. This gives the protein CASSYNPAGLDTQYF. The V gene is TRBV6-6, the J gene TRBJ2-3, with D maybe TRBD1 (5 bases). Germline CDR1 MNHNY, CDR2 SVGAGI (reference sequence). The V end lost 2 bases, the J end lost 6 bases, and 15 bases lay between the germline ends. CDR3 length: 15 residues.

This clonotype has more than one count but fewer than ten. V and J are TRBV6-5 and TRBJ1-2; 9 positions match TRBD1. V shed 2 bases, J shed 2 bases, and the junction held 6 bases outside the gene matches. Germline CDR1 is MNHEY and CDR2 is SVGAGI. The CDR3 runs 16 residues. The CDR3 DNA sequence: TGTGCCAGCAGTTACCGCCCGGGACAGGGCAACTATGGCTACACCTTC. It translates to CASSYRPGQGNYGYTF.

The CDR3 spells CASSAQTGGGREPQHF. The CDR3 DNA is TGTGCCAGCAGCGCTCAGACAGGGGGAGGTAGGGAGCCCCAGCATTTT. This chain uses TRBV7-2 with TRBJ1-5; TRBD1 matches at 9 bases. This CDR3 comprises 16 residues. Germline V gives CDR1 SGHTA, CDR2 FQGNSA. Trimming cost V 5 bases and J 8 bases; bases outside gene matches: 13.

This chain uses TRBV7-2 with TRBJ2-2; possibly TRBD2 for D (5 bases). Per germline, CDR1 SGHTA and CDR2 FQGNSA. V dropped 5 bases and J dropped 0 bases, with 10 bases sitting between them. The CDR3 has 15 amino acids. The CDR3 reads CASSPSFANTGELFF. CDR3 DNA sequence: TGTGCCAGCAGCCCTAGCTTCGCGAACACCGGGGAGCTGTTTTTT.

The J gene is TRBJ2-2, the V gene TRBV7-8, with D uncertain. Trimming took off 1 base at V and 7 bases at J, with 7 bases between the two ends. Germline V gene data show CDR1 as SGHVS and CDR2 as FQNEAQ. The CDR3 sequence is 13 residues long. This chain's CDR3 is CASSLVTDGELFF. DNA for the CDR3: TGTGCCAGCAGCTTAGTGACGGACGGGGAGCTGTTTTTT.

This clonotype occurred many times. The CDR3 DNA is TGCGCCAGCAGAGGGCAGCCGAACTCTGGAAACACCATATATTTT. This codes for CASRGQPNSGNTIYF. The chain uses TRBV5-1 and TRBJ1-3; D is ambiguous. The CDR3 has 15 amino acids. Germline loops: CDR1 SGHRS, CDR2 YFSETQ. The germline V and J ends were trimmed by 5 bases and 0 bases, with 12 bases remaining between them.